This T cell receptor beta chain was sequenced in a study of blood T cell repertoires in COVID-19 (dated by TCRdb to about 2020). Regarding the research as a whole: Samples from collaborators originated in the United States, Italy and Spain and spanned both the acute and convalescent phases of COVID-19. The material from the prospective study consisted of cDNA or gDNA derived from T cells, B-cell-depleted T cells, or PBMCs. The dataset comprised deeply sampled blood TCRbeta repertoires from subjects exposed to, actively infected with, or recovered from COVID-19. The repertoires were released in a freely available public database intended as a resource for research on the immune response to SARS-CoV-2. Samples came from the ongoing ImmuneRACE study (first 160 participants) plus 1,254 subjects from 6 global collaborators. Sample metadata almost always included a de-identified subject ID, COVID-19 status, age in years and sex. Where available, HLA class I and class II types were taken from metadata supplied by the sample provider and were not determined by assay-based typing. General study outcomes and caveats: The quantity of clinical and demographic metadata differed by source and by participant and was supplied without curation.

At one collaborating source in Seattle, patients were enrolled during active infection and were followed longitudinally through the course of disease. Whole blood was collected in K2EDTA tubes by collaborating institutions according to the institutions' own protocols. For TCRbeta analysis, collaborator samples were shipped as frozen whole blood, as isolated PBMCs, or as DNA extracted from either sample type. TCRbeta CDR3 regions were amplified from genomic DNA using the immunoSEQ Assay, a bias-controlled multiplex PCR. As for the original processing: The number of nucleated cells in each sample was estimated from the amplification of reference gene primers within the assay. To quantify the absolute abundance of each unique TCRbeta CDR3 rearrangement, sequence reads were collapsed and filtered. For each sample, productive Simpson clonality was calculated as the square root of Simpson's diversity index over productive rearrangements. TCRdb carries this immuneACCESS record with in-frame sequences only. Its versions omit some clonotypes, under half of them owing to an unresolved V gene in the studies checked, with the rest unexplained. V, J and clone size were drawn from that table, and D and trimming were deduced from the DNA. In this sample the table shows 120,000 to 150,000 clones, roughly 84% of which occur a single time. In total, the top ten clones hold almost 9% of the sample.

Spanning cysteine to phenylalanine, the CDR3 consists of 15 amino acids. Only the CDR3 DNA stays, 45 bases, in frame from base 1. CDR1 MNHEY and CDR2 SVGEGT are derived from the germline V gene. Trimming removed 0 bases from V and 6 bases from J; the gene matches leave 1 base unexplained. This clone has only a few counts. Its antigen is still unknown. Base qualities are not provided; no much larger clone lies one nucleotide away. The TCR comes from a young man with COVID-19, enrolled during active disease. The sequenced material came from peripheral blood. The V and J genes are TRBV6-2 or TRBV6-3 and TRBJ2-1; the junction holds 11 bases that match TRBD1. The sequence in DNA is TGTGCCAGCAGTTACTCCGGGACAGGGGGCAATGAGCAGTTCTTC. This sequence encodes CASSYSGTGGNEQFF.